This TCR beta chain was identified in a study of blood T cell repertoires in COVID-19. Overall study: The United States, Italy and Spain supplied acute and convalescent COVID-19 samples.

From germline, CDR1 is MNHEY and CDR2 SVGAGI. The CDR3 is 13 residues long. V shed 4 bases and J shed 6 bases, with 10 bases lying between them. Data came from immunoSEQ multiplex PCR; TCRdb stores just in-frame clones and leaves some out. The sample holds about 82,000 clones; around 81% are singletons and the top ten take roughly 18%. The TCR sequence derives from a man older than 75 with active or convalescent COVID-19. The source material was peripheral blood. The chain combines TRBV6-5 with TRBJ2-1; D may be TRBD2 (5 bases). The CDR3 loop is CASSLLGSNEQFF. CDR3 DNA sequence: TGTGCCAGCAGTTTGTTAGGGAGCAATGAGCAGTTCTTC.